These 30 T cell receptor beta chains share one sample of origin, sequenced in a study of metastatic and nonmetastatic thyroid tumors. From the PCR reads, TCRdb re-called clones with MiXCR. This sample has about 19,000 clones, with approximately 15% found just once. Ahead of thyroid surgery, no patient had received treatment of any kind. The sample was blood. Every receptor here comes from a male donor with papillary thyroid cancer or a benign thyroid nodule (not recorded which). Some clones in this sample may be carry-over from other donors' samples.

By proportion, this clone is medium-sized. This chain connects TRBV11-3 to TRBJ2-1; TRBD2 matches 10 bases. Trimming removed 4 bases from V and 10 bases from J; junction bases left unmatched: 10. Germline V lookup: CDR1 SGHNT, CDR2 YENEEA. The CDR3 is made up of 15 amino acids. The CDR3 loop reads CASSYRTSGEGEQFF. In DNA form, the CDR3 reads TGTGCCAGCAGCTACAGGACTAGCGGTGAAGGCGAGCAGTTCTTC. The complete variable domain, with remaining parts taken from reference TRBV11-3 and TRBJ2-1, reads EAGVVQSPRYKIIEKKQPVAFWCNPISGHNTLYWYLQNLGQGPELLIRYENEEAVDDSQLPKDRFSAERLKGVDSTLKIQPAELGDSAVYLCASSYRTSGEGEQFFGPGTRLTVL.

Many counts were recorded for this clone. The V and J genes are TRBV18 and TRBJ2-7; TRBD2 might be the D (5 bases). The length of the CDR3 is 16 residues. Trimming took 0 bases from V and 0 from J, leaving 12 bases between them. Germline V gives CDR1 KGHSH, CDR2 LQKENI. The CDR3 spells CASSPPERFSSYEQYF. The CDR3 bases are TGTGCCAGCTCACCACCGGAGCGGTTCAGCTCCTACGAGCAGTACTTC.

V usage is TRBV24-1 and J usage is TRBJ2-1; D ambiguous. This CDR3 is 14 amino acids long. The V and J ends lost 4 bases and 3 bases respectively, with 9 bases between them. CDR1 KGHDR and CDR2 SFDVKD come from the germline V gene. CDR3 sequence (DNA): TGTGCCACCAGTGAAAGTCTGGACTACAATGAGCAGTTCTTC. It translates to CATSESLDYNEQFF.

The chain employs TRBV6-5 and TRBJ2-2; 9 bases agree with TRBD2. Looked up from germline, CDR1 is MNHEY and CDR2 is SVGAGI. With V trimmed by 4 bases and J by 7 bases, 7 bases remained unmatched. The length of the CDR3 is 15 residues. CDR3: CASSSGLAIGGELFF. Written as DNA, the CDR3 is TGTGCCAGCAGTTCCGGACTAGCGATCGGCGGGGAGCTGTTTTTT.

On this clone itself: One end of the junction fails to match germline, which may point to a read error. This chain joins TRBV30 and TRBJ1-2, with D perhaps matching TRBD1 (5 bases). Per germline, CDR1 GTSNPN and CDR2 SVGIG (reference sequence). This CDR3 has 12 residues. The CDR3 nucleotides are TGTGCCTGGAGTTCTGGGACCTATTGCTACACCTTC. It is translated as CAWSSGTYCYTF.

There are many counts of this clone. The chain is built from TRBV28 and TRBJ2-6; 7 bases agree with TRBD1. Germline loops: CDR1 MDHEN, CDR2 SYDVKM. This CDR3 is 16 amino acids long. V lost 4 bases to trimming and J lost 5 bases; unmatched junction nucleotides: 8. CDR3 sequence: CASSSGTDLWANVLTF. CDR3 DNA sequence: TGTGCCAGCAGTTCCGGGACAGACTTGTGGGCCAACGTCCTGACTTTC. The variable domain in full, completed from reference TRBV28 and TRBJ2-6, reads DVKVTQSSRYLVKRTGEKVFLECVQDMDHENMFWYRQDPGLGLRLIYFSYDVKMKEKGDIPEGYSVSREKKERFSLILESASTNQTSMYLCASSSGTDLWANVLTFGAGSRLTVL.

The chain joins TRBV3-1 to TRBJ1-2, with 9 nucleotides matching TRBD1. The CDR3 extends over 14 amino acids. Germline CDR1 LGHDT, CDR2 YNNKEL (reference sequence). V was clipped by 7 bases and J by 4 bases; unmatched bases: 7. The CDR3 nucleotides read TGTGCCAGCACCTTTACAGGGGGCGGCTATGGCTACACCTTC. Its protein product is CASTFTGGGYGYTF. The variable domain in full, completed from reference TRBV3-1 and TRBJ1-2, reads DTAVSQTPKYLVTQMGNDKSIKCEQNLGHDTMYWYKQDSKKFLKIMFSYNNKELIINETVPNRFSPKSPDKAHLNLHINSLELGDSAVYFCASTFTGGGYGYTFGSGTRLTVV.

This clone was seen ten or more times. The chain combines TRBV7-2 with TRBJ2-7; D may correspond to TRBD1 or TRBD2 (5 bases each). Germline values: CDR1 SGHTA, CDR2 FQGNSA. This CDR3 comprises 13 residues. V lost 5 bases to trimming and J lost 4 bases, with 12 bases between them. The CDR3 loop is CASSPGRSYEQYF. CDR3 nucleotide sequence: TGTGCCAGCAGCCCGGGGCGTTCTTACGAGCAGTACTTC.

This clone is labeled as medium-sized. The rearrangement links TRBV6-1 to TRBJ2-7, with 10 bases identical to TRBD1. The V gene end was trimmed by 4 bases and the J gene end by 7 bases; junction bases not matched to a gene: 10. The CDR3 covers 15 residues. Per germline, CDR1 MNHNS and CDR2 SASEGT. The CDR3 DNA reads TGTGCCAGCAGTGCATTGGGACAGGGGCGCTTTGAGCAGTACTTC. Amino acids: CASSALGQGRFEQYF.

The chain couples TRBV7-3 to TRBJ2-6; D gene uncertain. In germline, CDR1 is SGHTA, CDR2 FQGTGA. The CDR3 length is 14 residues. V lost 5 bases and J lost 12, with 17 bases in between. DNA for the CDR3: TGTGCCAGCAGCCCTAACGATGTTTTAGCCGTCCTGACTTTC. It translates to CASSPNDVLAVLTF.

In this sample, this clone is medium-sized (0.01 to 0.1%). The J gene is TRBJ2-7, the V gene TRBV4-1; D may be TRBD2 (6 bases). The CDR3 totals 13 residues. In germline, CDR1 is MGHRA, CDR2 YSYEKL. Deletions cut 5 bases from V and 3 bases from J, with 11 bases between. The CDR3 sequence: CASSGGLHYEQYF. CDR3 nucleotide sequence: TGCGCCAGCAGCGGGGGACTCCACTACGAGCAGTACTTC.

This clone was seen at least ten times. The chain links TRBV24-1 to TRBJ2-7; 13 nucleotides agree with TRBD2. This CDR3 region has 17 residues. Germline V gene sequence: CDR1 KGHDR, CDR2 SFDVKD. V lost 4 bases to trimming and J lost 2 bases; unmatched junction nucleotides: 7. The CDR3 is CATSDNPGLAGTYEQYF. The CDR3 nucleotides read TGTGCCACCAGTGACAACCCGGGACTAGCGGGGACCTACGAGCAGTACTTC.

This clone was detected many times. The chain uses TRBV6-5 and TRBJ1-1; D may be TRBD1 (5 bases). Germline CDR1 MNHEY, CDR2 SVGAGI. Trimming removed 1 base at V and 4 bases at J, with 7 bases between. CDR3 size: 13 residues. CDR3 in amino acids: CASSYLGGTEAFF. Written as DNA, the CDR3 is TGTGCCAGCAGTTACTTGGGGGGCACTGAAGCTTTCTTT.

This clone was counted ten times or more. The gene calls are TRBV29-1 and TRBJ2-5, with D perhaps being TRBD1 or TRBD2 (7 bases each). The ends were cut back, 8 bases at V and 6 bases at J, with 16 bases in the middle. CDR3 length: 12 amino acids. Germline loops: CDR1 SQVTM, CDR2 ANQGSEA. The CDR3 bases are TGCAGCACAGCAGGGGGGGAACAGACCCAGTACTTC. Translating gives CSTAGGEQTQYF.

The rearrangement uses TRBV6-2 or TRBV6-3 and TRBJ2-3; 10 nucleotides align to TRBD2. Germline values: CDR1 MNHEY, CDR2 SVGEGT. The J segment lost 8 bases and the V segment lost 4 bases, leaving 15 bases of the junction unmatched. CDR3 length: 17 residues. CDR3 region: CASSSPSGRAIAATQYF. The DNA of the CDR3 is TGTGCCAGCAGTTCGCCCAGCGGGAGGGCCATCGCAGCTACGCAGTATTTT.

On this clone: The junction departs from germline at one end; a sequencing error may be responsible. The chain employs TRBV9 and TRBJ2-5; no clear D gene. Germline V gene lookup returns CDR1 SGDLS and CDR2 YYNGEE. The CDR3 totals 13 residues. The CDR3 reads CPSRPVSQETQYF. In DNA, the CDR3 is TGTCCCAGCAGGCCCGTTAGCCAAGAGACCCAGTACTTC.

In the case of this clone: Being one base from a much bigger clone, this may be a read error. The conserved phenylalanine or tryptophan normally closing the CDR3 is absent here, so this likely arose from a read error. CDR3 bases: TGTGCCAGCAGCTCCCCAGCAGCGGGAGTTAGCACAGATACGCAGTATCTT. Encoded protein: CASSSPAAGVSTDTQYL. V and J are TRBV5-4 and TRBJ2-3; 8 nucleotides match TRBD2. The germline V gene has CDR1 SGHNT and CDR2 YYREEE (reference sequence). The CDR3 loop spans 17 amino acids. Trimming took 3 bases from V and 0 from J; bases not matched to a gene: 9.

Sample share makes this clone medium-sized. The chain links TRBV30 to TRBJ1-5, with a weak D call TRBD1 (5 bases). Trimming removed 4 bases from V and 10 bases from J, with 14 bases in between. The CDR3 spans 12 residues. The germline gives CDR1 GTSNPN, CDR2 SVGIG (reference sequence). CDR3 in amino acids: CAWNRVGRPQHF. CDR3 in DNA: TGTGCCTGGAACCGCGTGGGGCGACCCCAGCATTTT.

The chain employs TRBV4-2 and TRBJ2-2; D call uncertain. V was trimmed by 7 bases and J by 6 bases, leaving 27 bases between them. Germline V gene data show CDR1 as LGHNA and CDR2 as YNFKEQ. This CDR3 region has 18 residues. CDR3 bases: TGTGCCAGCATCGCAAGTCTTCTTAGCTGGAGTAAGGCCGGGGAGCTGTTTTTT. It is translated as CASIASLLSWSKAGELFF.

This clone is classed as medium-sized. The chain is built from TRBV18 and TRBJ2-7; 7 bases match TRBD1. Germline V lookup: CDR1 KGHSH, CDR2 LQKENI. CDR3 length: 14 amino acids. Trimming removed 1 base from V and 6 bases from J; junction bases left unmatched: 6. The CDR3 region has the DNA TGTGCCAGCTCACCACGGGGACAGTCTTCCGAGCAGTACTTC. It encodes CASSPRGQSSEQYF.

At least ten counts were recorded for this clone. The V call is TRBV19, the J call TRBJ2-1; 7 bases map to TRBD1. There are 15 residues in the CDR3. V shed 6 bases, J shed 4 bases, and the junction held 9 bases outside the gene matches. CDR1 is LNHDA and CDR2 is SQIVND in the germline V gene (reference sequence). The CDR3 region has the DNA TGTGCCAGTAGCATCCGGGACAGCCATTACAATGAGCAGTTCTTC. Protein: CASSIRDSHYNEQFF. Combining the CDR3 with reference TRBV19 and TRBJ2-1 gives the whole variable domain DGGITQSPKYLFRKEGQNVTLSCEQNLNHDAMYWYRQDPGQGLRLIYYSQIVNDFQKGDIAEGYSVSREKKESFPLTVTSAQKNPTAFYLCASSIRDSHYNEQFFGPGTRLTVL.

Points on this clone: A single base separates this from a much larger clone, so it may be a read error. V and J are TRBV2 and TRBJ2-5; a weak D match, TRBD2 (6 bases). The V gene's germline CDR1 is SNHLY and CDR2 FYNNEI. This CDR3 has 12 amino acids. The CDR3 loop is CATSSVQDTLYF. Written as DNA, the CDR3 is TGTGCCACCTCTAGCGTACAAGACACCCTGTACTTC.

In its sample, this clone was seen many times. This chain uses TRBV7-2 with TRBJ2-3; D gene ambiguous. This CDR3 spans 13 amino acids. Per germline, CDR1 SGHTA and CDR2 FQGNSA. Trimming removed 1 base from V and 4 bases from J, with 6 bases in between. The CDR3 nucleotides read TGTGCCAGCAGCTTAGTTTCGGCAGATACGCAGTATTTT. Translating gives CASSLVSADTQYF.

By sample fraction, this clone is medium-sized. The chain combines TRBV19 with TRBJ1-2; D is perhaps TRBD1 (6 bases). This CDR3 comprises 13 residues. Between the trimmed V and J ends, which lost 9 bases and 4 bases, there was a span of 15 bases. CDR1 is LNHDA and CDR2 is SQIVND in the germline V gene (reference sequence). In DNA form, the CDR3 reads TGTGCCAGCCGACCGGGGGCCGGCTATGGCTACACCTTC. It is translated as CASRPGAGYGYTF.

This clone was counted a single time. J is TRBJ2-3 and V is TRBV11-1, with D unresolved. Germline CDR1 and CDR2: SGHAT and FQDESV (reference sequence). CDR3 length: 14 residues. Between the trimmed V and J ends, which lost 1 base and 1 base, there was a span of 6 bases. The DNA of the CDR3 is TGTGCCAGCAGCTTAGAACAGCGCACAGATACGCAGTATTTT. It encodes CASSLEQRTDTQYF.

This clone was counted at least ten times. This rearrangement joins TRBV2 to TRBJ1-2, with D perhaps TRBD1 (5 bases). The CDR3 consists of 12 residues. With 5 bases removed from V and 2 bases from J, the gap between germline ends came to 6 bases. The germline V gene has CDR1 SNHLY and CDR2 FYNNEI. Here the CDR3 DNA reads TGTGCCAGCAGTAAGGGGAACTATGGCTACACCTTC. Its translation is CASSKGNYGYTF.

In its sample, this clone was seen many times. The chain links TRBV11-3 to TRBJ2-1, with TRBD2 matching 10 bases. The CDR3 sequence is 18 residues long. Germline V gene lookup returns CDR1 SGHNT and CDR2 YENEEA. The ends lost 4 bases at V and 0 bases at J; junction bases unmatched: 9. As DNA, the CDR3 is TGTGCCAGCAGCTCGGGGAGCGGGAGGGGTCTCTCCTACAATGAGCAGTTCTTC. Protein sequence: CASSSGSGRGLSYNEQFF.

The chain joins TRBV7-3 to TRBJ1-1, with 9 bases that match TRBD1. V shed 5 bases, J shed 5 bases, and the junction held 6 bases outside the gene matches. The germline V gene encodes CDR1 SGHTA and CDR2 FQGTGA. This CDR3 comprises 14 residues. CDR3 in DNA: TGTGCCAGCAGCCAAGGACAGGGGCATACTGAAGCTTTCTTT. Translation: CASSQGQGHTEAFF.

Sample share makes this clone medium-sized. The genes are TRBV4-2 and TRBJ2-7; D perhaps matches TRBD1 (6 bases). Deletions cut 0 bases from V and 0 bases from J, with 9 bases between. The CDR3 length is 15 residues. The germline gives CDR1 LGHNA, CDR2 YNFKEQ. In DNA form, the CDR3 reads TGTGCCAGCAGCCAAGATCAGGACAGCTCCTACGAGCAGTACTTC. This encodes CASSQDQDSSYEQYF.

This clone was picked up many times. This chain links TRBV30 with TRBJ1-4; D gene ambiguous. Per germline, CDR1 GTSNPN and CDR2 SVGIG (reference sequence). The ends were cut back, 1 base at V and 7 bases at J, with 10 bases in the middle. This CDR3 spans 13 amino acids. For the CDR3, the DNA is TGTGCCTGGAGTGGCACCCCGGCTGAAAAACTGTTTTTT. Residues: CAWSGTPAEKLFF. The variable domain in full, completed from reference TRBV30 and TRBJ1-4, reads SQTIHQWPATLVQPVGSPLSLECTVEGTSNPNLYWYRQAAGRGLQLLFYSVGIGQISSEVPQNLSASRPQDRQFILSSKKLLLSDSGFYLCAWSGTPAEKLFFGSGTQLSVL.